These 31 T cell receptor beta chains were all obtained from the same sample, sequenced in a study of glioma-infiltrating T cells. The iRepertoire nested amplicon-rescue multiplex PCR amplified TCR alpha and beta CDR3s from RNA. From the multiplex PCR reads, TCRdb called clonotypes with MiXCR, one entry per CDR3 protein. Altogether over 80,000 distinct CDR3 sequences are present, around 37% being singletons, with the ten largest covering around two fifths. The sequenced sample consisted of glioma tissue, nonneoplastic brain tissue, or PBMCs (not recorded which). The receptors stem from a human donor with low-grade glioma or glioblastoma, undergoing nonglioma brain surgery, or in good health (not recorded which).

This clonotype appeared many times. The V and J genes are TRBV12-3 or TRBV12-4 and TRBJ1-2; D perhaps matches TRBD1 (5 bases). This CDR3 region has 13 residues. V was cut by 10 bases and J by 4 bases, with 16 bases left in between. CDR3: CAIAAGLGYGYTF. The CDR3 DNA reads as TGTGCCATCGCCGCGGGGCTAGGCTATGGCTACACCTTC.

In regard to this clonotype: With a much larger clone just one base away, this may be a read error. The chain has TRBV12-3 or TRBV12-4 and TRBJ2-5; 8 bases map to TRBD2. With 5 bases clipped from V and 4 bases from J, the junction kept 9 bases outside the gene matches. This CDR3 spans 15 amino acids. This chain's CDR3 is CASSLTSAGAETQYF. The CDR3 DNA reads as TGTGCCAGCAGTCTTACCTCAGCGGGAGCAGAGACCCAGTACTTC.

This clonotype was picked up one time. This may be a read error, as it is one base from a much larger clone. This sequence joins TRBV29-1 and TRBJ1-1; D unresolved. In germline, CDR1 is SQVTM, CDR2 ANQGSEA. CDR3 size: 11 residues. The CDR3 sequence: CNVLFGVEAFF. The DNA for the CDR3 is TGCAACGTTCTCTTCGGCGTTGAAGCTTTCTTT.

A word on this clonotype: A clone one base away is much larger, so this may be a read error. V and J are TRBV5-4 and TRBJ2-7, with 15 bases that match TRBD2. CDR3 size: 16 residues. CDR1 is SGHNT, CDR2 YYREEE, per germline (reference sequence). The DNA for the CDR3 is TGTGCCAACAGCTTGGGACTAGCGGGAGGATTGTACGAGCAGTACTTC. Translation gives CANSLGLAGGLYEQYF.

This clonotype appeared many times. The CDR3 coding sequence is TGTGCCTGGAGTCACAACAGTTATACGCAGTATTTT. Protein: CAWSHNSYTQYF. The chain carries TRBV30 and TRBJ2-3, with D unresolved. CDR1 is GTSNPN, CDR2 SVGIG, per germline (reference sequence). The CDR3 is made up of 12 amino acids. Deletions cut 2 bases from V and 7 bases from J, with 10 bases between.

This clonotype appeared many times. The chain joins TRBV19 to TRBJ2-7, with D possibly matching TRBD1 (7 bases). With 7 bases removed from V and 0 bases from J, the gap between germline ends came to 16 bases. The germline V gene has CDR1 LNHDA and CDR2 SQIVND (reference sequence). The CDR3 totals 15 residues. The CDR3 DNA sequence: TGTGCCAGTAATCGGGGGACAGATAGCTCCTACGAGCAGTACTTC. Protein: CASNRGTDSSYEQYF.

This clonotype was seen repeatedly, ten times or more. This chain joins TRBV27 and TRBJ2-3; TRBD2 agrees at 15 bases. The CDR3 spans 17 residues. The V and J ends lost 8 bases and 3 bases, in that order; junction bases with no gene match: 9. From germline, CDR1 is MNHEY and CDR2 SMNVEV (reference sequence). The CDR3 reads CASGLAGGTRATDTQYF. As DNA, the CDR3 is TGTGCCAGCGGACTAGCGGGAGGGACAAGAGCTACAGATACGCAGTATTTT.

V gene TRBV28 combines with J gene TRBJ2-1; D is perhaps TRBD1 or TRBD2 (5 bases each). Germline V CDR1 and CDR2: MDHEN, SYDVKM. V gave up 6 bases and J gave up 3 bases, with 21 bases separating them. CDR3 size: 17 residues. CDR3 nucleotides: TGTGCCAGCAGCCAATCCTTGCCGGGGCGGAACTACAATGAGCAGTTCTTC. Amino acids: CASSQSLPGRNYNEQFF.

There are many counts of this clonotype. The chain links TRBV19 to TRBJ2-1; TRBD2 is a possible D gene (6 bases). Deletions cut 3 bases from V and 8 bases from J, with 20 bases between. CDR1 and CDR2 (germline): LNHDA, SQIVND (reference sequence). This CDR3 spans 16 amino acids. The CDR3 loop reads CASSIRGSTSTDEQFF. In DNA, the CDR3 is TGTGCCAGTAGTATTCGAGGGTCGACTAGTACCGATGAGCAGTTCTTC.

Points on this clonotype: This may stem from a read error, because a much larger clone lies one nucleotide away. The conserved final phenylalanine or tryptophan is absent from the CDR3, which likely points to a read error. J is TRBJ1-6 and V is TRBV25-1, with a weak D call TRBD1 (5 bases). CDR1 is MGHDK, CDR2 SYGVNS, per germline. The CDR3 spans 14 residues. V was cut by 1 base and J by 13 bases, with 14 bases left in between. CDR3 protein: CASSEFFGGSPLHS. Written as DNA, the CDR3 is TGTGCCAGCAGTGAATTTTTCGGGGGGAGCCCCCTCCACTCT.

With regard to this clonotype: Given the absence of the conserved phenylalanine or tryptophan at the CDR3 end, a read error is likely. The J gene is TRBJ1-1, the V gene TRBV6-5; D call uncertain. This CDR3 region has 14 residues. Germline V gene sequence: CDR1 MNHEY, CDR2 SVGAGI. CDR3 bases: TGTGCCAGCAGTTACTCGCCCCGAAACACTAAAGCTTTCTCT. Translating it yields CASSYSPRNTKAFS.

The table lists this clonotype with a count of one. A much larger clonotype is one base distant, so this may be a read error. The chain couples TRBV29-1 to TRBJ2-1; no clear D gene. The CDR3 contains 11 residues. Looked up from germline, CDR1 is SQVTM and CDR2 is ANQGSEA. The CDR3 DNA reads as TGCAGCGTTGAACTGGATCTTGAGCAGTCCTTC. Amino acids: CSVELDLEQSF.

This clonotype was found many times. The genes are TRBV25-1 and TRBJ1-2; D unresolved. This CDR3 contains 13 residues. Trimming took off 5 bases at V and 8 bases at J, with 15 bases between the two ends. Germline V gene sequence: CDR1 MGHDK, CDR2 SYGVNS. The CDR3 sequence: CASSPGRNLGYTF. As DNA, the CDR3 is TGTGCCAGCAGTCCGGGGAGGAACTTGGGCTACACCTTC.

The genes are TRBV7-2 and TRBJ2-1, with D unresolved. The CDR3 loop spans 13 amino acids. Per the germline V gene, CDR1 is SGHTA and CDR2 is FQGNSA. Trimming stripped 6 bases from V and 10 bases from J, with 16 bases between. CDR3 sequence: CASSRKQSYEQFF. CDR3 bases: TGTGCCAGCAGTCGGAAACAGTCATACGAGCAGTTCTTC.

This clonotype was seen many times. V and J are TRBV27 and TRBJ1-5; D call uncertain. V dropped 3 bases and J dropped 1 base, with 10 bases sitting between them. The CDR3 is made up of 15 amino acids. In germline, CDR1 is MNHEY, CDR2 SMNVEV (reference sequence). The CDR3 here is CASSLKQPSNQPQHF. The CDR3 DNA reads TGTGCCAGCAGTTTGAAACAGCCGAGCAATCAGCCCCAGCATTTT.

The chain uses TRBV6-5 and TRBJ1-3; D not certain. From germline, CDR1 is MNHEY and CDR2 SVGAGI. V lost 0 bases and J 4 bases, leaving 10 bases between the germline ends. The CDR3 spans 15 residues. The CDR3 nucleotides read TGTGCCAGCAGTTACTCCGAGGAGTCCGGAAACACCATATATTTT. This translates into CASSYSEESGNTIYF.

About this clonotype itself: The conserved phenylalanine or tryptophan is not found at the CDR3 terminus, so this likely reflects a read error. The CDR3 spells CASSRVRGWGTDTQYS. CDR3 bases: TGTGCCAGCAGCCGAGTCAGAGGATGGGGCACAGATACGCAGTATTCT. This rearrangement joins TRBV4-2 to TRBJ2-3; D gene unclear. The germline V gene has CDR1 LGHNA and CDR2 YNFKEQ. The CDR3 totals 16 residues. V lost 4 bases and J 1 base, leaving 15 bases between the germline ends.

This clonotype was seen ten or more times. The J gene is TRBJ2-7, the V gene TRBV3-1, with a weak D call TRBD1 (5 bases). This CDR3 is 12 amino acids long. The germline V gene has CDR1 LGHDT and CDR2 YNNKEL (reference sequence). Trimming stripped 2 bases from V and 7 bases from J, with 9 bases between. DNA for the CDR3: TGTGCCAGCAGCCAAAGAGACAGAGAGCAGTACTTC. Amino acids: CASSQRDREQYF.

This clonotype came up a few times. The chain links TRBV5-5 to TRBJ2-1; D is perhaps TRBD2 (6 bases). The germline gives CDR1 SGHKS, CDR2 YYEKEE (reference sequence). V was shortened by 0 bases and J by 3 bases, with 22 bases between the two germline ends. This CDR3 spans 19 amino acids. CDR3 coding DNA: TGTGCCAGCAGCTTGGTAAAGAGGCAAGCGGGTGAAATCTACAATGAGCAGTTCTTC. Translated, it gives CASSLVKRQAGEIYNEQFF.

Turning to this clonotype: Since a much larger clone is just one base distant, this may be a read error. CDR3 DNA: TGCAGTGCACCCTCTTGGGCAGGTGACAATGGGCAGTTCTTC. Protein product: CSAPSWAGDNGQFF. V gene TRBV20-1 combines with J gene TRBJ2-1; unclear D gene. The CDR3 is made up of 14 amino acids. Germline-derived CDR1 and CDR2 are DFQATT and SNEGSKA (reference sequence).

On this clonotype itself: Germline and junction disagree at one end, which may indicate a read error. V gene TRBV2 combines with J gene TRBJ2-2; tentatively, D is TRBD2 (5 bases). The CDR3 sequence is 14 residues long. Germline assignment: CDR1 SNHLY and CDR2 FYNNEI. In nucleotides, the CDR3 is TGTGCCAGCAATCCCGGGAAGGGAGCCGGAGAGCTGTTTTTT. Protein sequence: CASNPGKGAGELFF.

This rearrangement joins TRBV29-1 to TRBJ1-3; TRBD1 agrees at 8 bases. The CDR3 covers 16 residues. Germline V CDR1 and CDR2: SQVTM, ANQGSEA. V shed 5 bases, J shed 0 bases, and the junction held 9 bases outside the gene matches. The CDR3 DNA is TGCAGCGTTAACAGCGGACAGGGCTCCTCTGGAAACACCATATATTTT. It specifies CSVNSGQGSSGNTIYF.

Concerning this clonotype: Given a much more abundant clone one base away, this may be a read error. V and J are TRBV5-1 and TRBJ1-2; TRBD1 aligns across 9 bases. Germline CDR1 SGHRS, CDR2 YFSETQ. CDR3 length equals 13 residues. The DNA of the CDR3 is TGCGCCCGCAGCCGGGACAGGGATGGAGGCTACACCTTC. Its translation is CARSRDRDGGYTF.

As for this clonotype: This may arise from a read error, as a much more abundant clone is one base away. The chain couples TRBV29-1 to TRBJ1-1; 7 bases match TRBD1. The CDR3 runs to 13 residues. CDR1 is SQVTM and CDR2 is ANQGSEA in the germline V gene. CDR3 bases: TGCAGCGTGGAGGACAGGACGAGGACTGAAGCTTCCTTT. Its protein product is CSVEDRTRTEASF.

This clonotype was counted a few times. This chain connects TRBV29-1 to TRBJ1-1, with D tentatively TRBD1 (5 bases). Trimming removed 8 bases from V and 5 bases from J, with 18 bases in between. Germline lookup yields CDR1 SQVTM and CDR2 ANQGSEA. This CDR3 is built from 13 residues. The CDR3 coding sequence is TGCAGCTTTCAACGGGGTGGGGCTACTGAAGCTTTCTTT. This codes for CSFQRGGATEAFF. Combining the CDR3 with reference TRBV29-1 and TRBJ1-1 gives the whole variable domain SAVISQKPSRDICQRGTSLTIQCQVDSQVTMMFWYRQQPGQSLTLIATANQGSEATYESGFVIDKFPISRPNLTFSTLTVSNMSPEDSSIYLCSFQRGGATEAFFGQGTRLTVV.

There are many counts of this clonotype. The V gene is TRBV6-2 or TRBV6-3, the J gene TRBJ2-5; tentative D call: TRBD1 (6 bases). The CDR3 spans 16 residues. The germline CDR1 and CDR2 sequences are MNHEY and SVGEGT. Trimming took off 2 bases at V and 5 bases at J, with 18 bases between the two ends. The CDR3 nucleotides are TGTGCCAGCAGTTACACGCAACAGACAGGACGCGAGACCCAGTACTTC. Translated, it gives CASSYTQQTGRETQYF.

This clonotype was picked up many times. The rearrangement uses TRBV9 and TRBJ2-3; D call uncertain. V shed 3 bases and J shed 4 bases, with 9 bases lying between them. Germline-derived CDR1 and CDR2 are SGDLS and YYNGEE. CDR3 length: 13 amino acids. In DNA, the CDR3 is TGTGCCAGCAGCGCACTTTACTCAGATACGCAGTATTTT. Translation gives CASSALYSDTQYF.

Worth noting for this clonotype: One end of the junction does not line up with germline, which may come from a read error. The genes are TRBV5-1 and TRBJ2-5; D is possibly TRBD1 or TRBD2 (5 bases each). The CDR3 is made up of 17 amino acids. CDR1 is SGHRS and CDR2 is YFSETQ in the germline V gene. The DNA of the CDR3 is TGCGCCAGCAGCTTCCGGGGCCACCCTTTCGTTGAAGAGAGCCAGTACTTC. Translating it yields CASSFRGHPFVEESQYF.

The table lists this clonotype with many counts. The V and J genes are TRBV12-3 or TRBV12-4 and TRBJ1-2, with 9 bases lining up with TRBD1. Losses at the gene ends were 5 bases for V and 2 bases for J; bases not matched to a gene: 3. This CDR3 comprises 14 residues. Written as DNA, the CDR3 is TGTGCCAGCAGTATGGGACAGGGCAACTATGGCTACACCTTC. Its translation is CASSMGQGNYGYTF.

The rearrangement joins TRBV29-1 to TRBJ1-1; D ambiguous. With 7 bases removed from V and 7 bases from J, the gap between germline ends came to 16 bases. Germline V gives CDR1 SQVTM, CDR2 ANQGSEA. The CDR3 spans 12 residues. The CDR3 DNA follows: TGCAGCGGGTTAAAGGGAGGAATTGAAGCTTTCTTT. Translated: CSGLKGGIEAFF.

The sample holds many counts of this clonotype. The rearrangement uses TRBV19 and TRBJ1-6; TRBD1 matches at 7 bases. This CDR3 is built from 15 residues. CDR1 LNHDA and CDR2 SQIVND come from the germline V gene (reference sequence). J lost 9 bases, V lost 5 bases, and 10 bases had no gene match. The CDR3 DNA is TGTGCCAGTAGTCCTCTCGGGGACAGAGGTTCACCCCTCCACTTT. The encoded protein is CASSPLGDRGSPLHF. The variable domain in full, with the rest retrieved from reference TRBV19 and TRBJ1-6, is DGGITQSPKYLFRKEGQNVTLSCEQNLNHDAMYWYRQDPGQGLRLIYYSQIVNDFQKGDIAEGYSVSREKKESFPLTVTSAQKNPTAFYLCASSPLGDRGSPLHFGNGTRLTVT.